The 15 T cell receptor beta chains reported below all come from one sample, sequenced in a study of T cell changes during pregnancy in multiple sclerosis. TCRdb's copy holds only in-frame clones and misses some; the assay was immunoSEQ multiplex PCR. The sample carries fewer than 90,000 clones, 85% to 95% recorded once. The sample here was peripheral blood, taken in the third trimester of pregnancy. The receptors shown here come from a female donor in good health, enrolled as a control in a pregnancy study.

A single count supports this clone. This chain links TRBV7-9 with TRBJ1-2; 8 bases are a match to TRBD1. Trimming cost V 8 bases and J 0 bases; bases outside gene matches: 14. Germline-derived CDR1 and CDR2 are SEHNR and FQNEAQ (reference sequence). The CDR3 spans 17 residues. The CDR3 protein is CASAQTGTGLANYGYTF. CDR3 DNA sequence: TGTGCCAGCGCCCAAACCGGGACAGGCCTAGCTAACTATGGCTACACCTTC.

In this sample, this clone turned up once. The gene calls are TRBV6-6 and TRBJ2-2; 8 bases are a match to TRBD1. V shed 4 bases, J shed 5 bases, and the junction held 6 bases outside the gene matches. The CDR3 consists of 15 residues. CDR1 is MNHNY, CDR2 SVGAGI, per germline (reference sequence). Here the CDR3 reads CASSSDRGDTGELFF. The CDR3 coding sequence is TGTGCCAGCAGTTCCGACAGGGGTGATACCGGGGAGCTGTTTTTT.

This sequence joins TRBV6-1 and TRBJ2-7, with 7 positions matching TRBD1. V gave up 3 bases and J gave up 2 bases; unmatched junction bases: 10. The CDR3 contains 16 residues. The germline V gene has CDR1 MNHNS and CDR2 SASEGT. CDR3 sequence reads: CASSDLVGTETYEQYF. The CDR3, as DNA: TGTGCCAGCAGTGACCTCGTAGGGACAGAGACCTACGAGCAGTACTTC.

The chain uses TRBV19 and TRBJ2-1; 11 bases are shared with TRBD2. The germline CDR1 and CDR2 sequences are LNHDA and SQIVND (reference sequence). The CDR3 consists of 19 residues. J gave up 1 base and V 3 bases, and 11 bases lay outside the gene matches. This CDR3 is CASSIPLLAGVGSYNEQFF. CDR3 DNA sequence: TGTGCCAGTAGTATTCCACTACTAGCGGGAGTGGGGTCCTACAATGAGCAGTTCTTC.

This chain connects TRBV6-4 to TRBJ2-3, with 11 nucleotides matching TRBD1. Germline CDR1 and CDR2: MRHNA and SNTAGT. The ends lost 11 bases at V and 4 bases at J; junction bases unmatched: 11. The CDR3 loop spans 15 amino acids. The CDR3 nucleotides are TGTGCCGGGGGGAACCGGGACAGGGGGGCAGATACGCAGTATTTT. This codes for CAGGNRDRGADTQYF.

The J gene is TRBJ2-1, the V gene TRBV4-1; 7 positions match TRBD2. CDR3 length: 17 residues. V was pared by 1 base and J by 6 bases, with 12 bases of the junction left unmatched. Per the germline V gene, CDR1 is MGHRA and CDR2 is YSYEKL. CDR3: CASSQVVAGVSANEQFF. The CDR3 DNA follows: TGCGCCAGCAGCCAAGTGGTGGCGGGAGTAAGCGCCAATGAGCAGTTCTTC.

The V call is TRBV29-1, the J call TRBJ1-6; 7 bases align to TRBD1. V lost 5 bases to trimming and J lost 6 bases; unmatched junction nucleotides: 22. The CDR3 runs to 19 residues. Per the germline V gene, CDR1 is SQVTM and CDR2 is ANQGSEA. CDR3 DNA: TGCAGCGTTTATGGGGGATCATCAGGGGGAAGTTGGGGTAATTCACCCCTCCACTTT. It is translated as CSVYGGSSGGSWGNSPLHF.

CDR3 bases: TGTGCCAGCAGTGGGGTTCAGGGGGGAGAAAAACTGTTTTTT. Its translation is CASSGVQGGEKLFF. The chain links TRBV2 to TRBJ1-4; 7 bases are a match to TRBD1. The CDR3 sequence is 14 residues long. The J segment lost 8 bases and the V segment lost 4 bases, leaving 7 bases of the junction unmatched. Germline V CDR1 and CDR2: SNHLY, FYNNEI.

The CDR3 region is CASSSFGRAGEQFF. The CDR3 DNA sequence: TGTGCCAGCAGCTCATTCGGGAGGGCCGGTGAGCAGTTCTTC. The genes are TRBV27 and TRBJ2-1; 8 bases are a match to TRBD2. V shed 6 bases, J shed 9 bases, and the junction held 10 bases outside the gene matches. Looked up from germline, CDR1 is MNHEY and CDR2 is SMNVEV (reference sequence). The CDR3 spans 14 residues.

For this clone: Other DNA sequences in the sample encode the same CDR3. The chain uses TRBV27 and TRBJ2-7, with 10 bases aligning to TRBD1. V lost 5 bases to trimming and J lost 5 bases; unmatched junction nucleotides: 6. CDR1 is MNHEY, CDR2 SMNVEV, per germline (reference sequence). This CDR3 is built from 14 residues. In DNA, the CDR3 is TGTGCCAGCAGTCCGACAGGGGGCAAAAACGAGCAGTACTTC. It is translated as CASSPTGGKNEQYF.

V is TRBV6-5 and J is TRBJ2-7; 10 nucleotides align to TRBD2. Germline-derived CDR1 and CDR2 are MNHEY and SVGAGI. The CDR3 loop spans 15 amino acids. After removal of 5 bases from V and 1 base from J, the junction contained 5 bases not matched to a gene. This chain's CDR3 is CASSILAGVSYEQYF. The CDR3 DNA reads as TGTGCCAGCAGTATCCTAGCGGGAGTATCCTACGAGCAGTACTTC.

The rearrangement uses TRBV28 and TRBJ2-7, with D possibly TRBD2 on 5 matching bases. The CDR3 is 19 amino acids. In germline, CDR1 is MDHEN, CDR2 SYDVKM. Trimming shortened V by 2 bases and J by 0 bases, and 23 bases separated the two germline ends. DNA of the CDR3: TGTGCCAGCAGTTTAACCCTGTGGAGGAGCGGACTCCTCTCCTACGAGCAGTACTTC. As protein: CASSLTLWRSGLLSYEQYF.

The sample holds one count of this clone. V usage is TRBV5-1 and J usage is TRBJ2-3; no clear D gene. CDR1 is SGHRS, CDR2 YFSETQ, per germline. The CDR3 is made up of 16 amino acids. V was pared by 0 bases and J by 1 base, with 12 bases between. This chain's CDR3 is CASSLATVLGTDTQYF. As DNA, the CDR3 is TGCGCCAGCAGCTTGGCAACAGTCCTGGGCACAGATACGCAGTATTTT.

CDR3 coding DNA: TGTGCCAGTAGTATTAAGTCGGGACAGGGTCATGAGCAGTTCTTC. The encoded protein is CASSIKSGQGHEQFF. V and J are TRBV19 and TRBJ2-1; TRBD1 matches 9 bases. J lost 8 bases, V lost 3 bases, and 8 bases had no gene match. This CDR3 is 15 amino acids long. Germline assignment: CDR1 LNHDA and CDR2 SQIVND (reference sequence).

The J gene is TRBJ2-1, the V gene TRBV13, with TRBD2 matching 8 bases. V shed 6 bases, J shed 9 bases, and the junction held 7 bases outside the gene matches. This CDR3 is built from 13 residues. Germline CDR1 is PRHDT and CDR2 is FYEKMQ (reference sequence). The CDR3: CASRSGSIGEQFF. The CDR3 DNA reads TGTGCCAGCAGGAGCGGGAGTATAGGTGAGCAGTTCTTC.